One and the same sample provided the 23 T cell receptor beta chains below, sequenced in a study of cytomegalovirus exposure and HLA in healthy donors. Primers included in the PCR were 60 Vbeta and 13 Jbeta primers. TCRdb's copy holds only in-frame clones and misses some; the assay was immunoSEQ multiplex PCR. The sample lists roughly 100,000 clones, roughly three quarters occurring once. Input material: PBMCs. These receptors came from a male donor in good health and CMV-seropositive.

This clone was found once. V usage is TRBV6-6 and J usage is TRBJ2-2; a weak D match, TRBD1 (5 bases). CDR1 and CDR2 from the germline V gene are MNHNY and SVGAGI (reference sequence). V was cut by 8 bases and J by 1 base, with 11 bases left in between. This CDR3 comprises 14 residues. CDR3: CASQDTLNTGELFF. CDR3 nucleotide sequence: TGTGCCAGCCAGGACACTTTGAACACCGGGGAGCTGTTTTTT.

The rearrangement joins TRBV27 to TRBJ2-3; TRBD1 matches at 11 bases. The length of the CDR3 is 17 residues. Germline V gene data show CDR1 as MNHEY and CDR2 as SMNVEV (reference sequence). V shed 3 bases, J shed 3 bases, and the junction held 8 bases outside the gene matches. CDR3 in amino acids: CASSFYSGTGGTDTQYF. CDR3 DNA: TGTGCCAGCAGTTTCTACTCCGGGACAGGGGGAACAGATACGCAGTATTTT.

V and J are TRBV7-2 and TRBJ1-4; 8 positions match TRBD1. Per the germline V gene, CDR1 is SGHTA and CDR2 is FQGNSA. The CDR3 spans 15 residues. V lost 5 bases and J lost 8; bases outside the gene matches: 10. CDR3 residues: CASSGRTGMGEKLFF. For the CDR3, the DNA is TGTGCCAGCAGCGGCCGGACAGGGATGGGGGAAAAACTGTTTTTT.

This clone has more than one count but fewer than ten. This chain uses TRBV6-5 with TRBJ2-5; no clear D gene. Germline CDR1 and CDR2: MNHEY and SVGAGI. The CDR3 has 14 residues. Deletions cut 5 bases from V and 2 bases from J, with 12 bases between. CDR3 coding DNA: TGTGCCAGCAGTAAACTACAAATACAAGAGACCCAGTACTTC. Amino acids: CASSKLQIQETQYF.

The gene calls are TRBV30 and TRBJ2-4; D not certain. Germline CDR1 GTSNPN, CDR2 SVGIG (reference sequence). With 0 bases removed from V and 2 bases from J, the gap between germline ends came to 11 bases. This CDR3 spans 15 amino acids. This CDR3 reads CAWSVLPPSKNIQYF. For the CDR3, the DNA is TGTGCCTGGAGTGTTCTACCCCCTTCCAAAAACATTCAGTACTTC.

This clone was counted only a few times. The V and J genes are TRBV19 and TRBJ2-1, with 12 bases that match TRBD2. With V trimmed by 10 bases and J by 9 bases, 16 bases remained unmatched. The CDR3 runs to 16 residues. The germline V gene encodes CDR1 LNHDA and CDR2 SQIVND (reference sequence). CDR3 sequence (DNA): TGTGCCACCTCTAGATCTAGCGGGAGGGGGTCGGGTGAGCAGTTCTTC. The encoded protein is CATSRSSGRGSGEQFF.

The chain recombines TRBV18 with TRBJ2-2; perhaps TRBD2 as D (6 bases). The CDR3 loop spans 14 amino acids. The V and J ends lost 6 bases and 3 bases respectively, with 11 bases between them. Looked up from germline, CDR1 is KGHSH and CDR2 is LQKENI. The CDR3 reads CASSQTGDTGELFF. The CDR3 region has the DNA TGTGCCAGCTCGCAGACGGGGGACACCGGGGAGCTGTTTTTT.

This clone showed up just once. The genes are TRBV7-3 and TRBJ2-6, with 7 bases fitting TRBD1. The trim removed 5 bases at V and 3 bases at J, leaving 4 bases unmatched. Germline lookup yields CDR1 SGHTA and CDR2 FQGTGA. The CDR3 spans 15 residues. Here the CDR3 reads CASSATGSGANVLTF. Written as DNA, the CDR3 is TGTGCCAGCAGCGCGACAGGGAGTGGGGCCAACGTCCTGACTTTC.

The rearrangement links TRBV28 to TRBJ1-4, with 7 bases fitting TRBD1. Trimming at V came to 6 bases and at J to 5 bases, leaving 9 bases not matched to a gene. CDR1 is MDHEN, CDR2 SYDVKM, per germline. The CDR3 extends over 15 amino acids. This CDR3 reads CASSPDRALNEKLFF. DNA of the CDR3: TGTGCCAGCAGCCCAGACAGGGCTTTAAATGAAAAACTGTTTTTT. The full variable domain, with the rest looked up from reference TRBV28 and TRBJ1-4, is DVKVTQSSRYLVKRTGEKVFLECVQDMDHENMFWYRQDPGLGLRLIYFSYDVKMKEKGDIPEGYSVSREKKERFSLILESASTNQTSMYLCASSPDRALNEKLFFGSGTQLSVL.

The gene calls are TRBV27 and TRBJ2-7; D remains ambiguous. Germline V gene lookup returns CDR1 MNHEY and CDR2 SMNVEV (reference sequence). The CDR3 has 11 residues. Deletions cut 10 bases from V and 3 bases from J, with 10 bases between. The CDR3 spells CANSSNYEQYF. CDR3 coding DNA: TGTGCCAATAGCAGCAACTACGAGCAGTACTTC.

The rearrangement joins TRBV4-1 to TRBJ2-7; 7 bases are a match to TRBD2. V was pared by 5 bases and J by 0 bases, with 7 bases of the junction left unmatched. This CDR3 is 15 amino acids long. Germline CDR1 reads MGHRA; CDR2 reads YSYEKL. CDR3 protein: CASSGPSGLSYEQYF. The CDR3 DNA is TGCGCCAGCAGCGGCCCTAGCGGCCTCTCCTACGAGCAGTACTTC.

The CDR3 nucleotides read TGTGCCAGCAGCTTGGAGGACTCCCGCACAGATACGCAGTATTTT. Its protein is CASSLEDSRTDTQYF. The J gene is TRBJ2-3, the V gene TRBV5-4; tentatively, D is TRBD2 (5 bases). Germline V lookup: CDR1 SGHNT, CDR2 YYREEE (reference sequence). The ends were cut back, 0 bases at V and 1 base at J, with 9 bases in the middle. The CDR3 has 15 amino acids.

The chain combines TRBV13 with TRBJ2-1, with D perhaps TRBD2 (5 bases). The length of the CDR3 is 17 residues. Deletions cut 5 bases from V and 2 bases from J, with 19 bases between. From germline, CDR1 is PRHDT and CDR2 FYEKMQ (reference sequence). In DNA form, the CDR3 reads TGTGCCAGCAGCCCCGCCGGACCGAGGGTCGCCTACAATGAGCAGTTCTTC. Amino acid sequence: CASSPAGPRVAYNEQFF.

This clone was picked up a small number of times. The rearrangement links TRBV7-2 to TRBJ1-4; 7 nucleotides agree with TRBD1. Germline CDR1 is SGHTA and CDR2 is FQGNSA. The CDR3 covers 15 residues. The ends lost 2 bases at V and 3 bases at J; junction bases unmatched: 3. The CDR3 region is CASSLRGQANEKLFF. As DNA, the CDR3 is TGTGCCAGCAGCTTAAGGGGGCAAGCTAATGAAAAACTGTTTTTT.

Of note for this clone: Other DNA sequences in this sample translate to the same CDR3. V usage is TRBV7-2 and J usage is TRBJ2-7; 7 nucleotides agree with TRBD2. V lost 1 base to trimming and J lost 2 bases; unmatched junction nucleotides: 2. This CDR3 spans 14 amino acids. CDR1 and CDR2 (germline): SGHTA, FQGNSA. This chain's CDR3 is CASSLGRGTYEQYF. The CDR3 DNA is TGTGCCAGCAGCTTAGGGCGGGGGACCTACGAGCAGTACTTC.

V and J are TRBV7-6 and TRBJ2-5; possible D gene TRBD2, 6 bases. V gave up 5 bases and J gave up 7 bases, with 14 bases separating them. Germline V gene lookup returns CDR1 SGHVS and CDR2 FNYEAQ. The CDR3 sequence is 13 residues long. The chain's CDR3 is CASSQGGQGTQYF. DNA of the CDR3: TGTGCCAGCAGCCAGGGAGGCCAGGGGACCCAGTACTTC.

CDR3 nucleotides: TGTGCCAGTAGTCATCCCGGGACTAGGATCCATGAGCAGTTCTTC. It translates to CASSHPGTRIHEQFF. This rearrangement joins TRBV19 to TRBJ2-1, with TRBD2 matching over 8 bases. V was clipped by 5 bases and J by 8 bases; unmatched bases: 11. Germline values: CDR1 LNHDA, CDR2 SQIVND (reference sequence). This CDR3 has 15 residues.

A single count supports this clone. The rearrangement links TRBV29-1 to TRBJ2-5; weak D call: TRBD2 (5 bases). V lost 4 bases and J lost 0, with 9 bases in between. The CDR3 is 13 amino acids. Germline V CDR1 and CDR2: SQVTM, ANQGSEA. CDR3 coding DNA: TGCAGCGTTGCGAGCGGCTACCAAGAGACCCAGTACTTC. Protein: CSVASGYQETQYF.

The chain combines TRBV27 with TRBJ2-7; possibly TRBD1 for D (6 bases). V dropped 7 bases and J dropped 0 bases, with 13 bases sitting between them. CDR3 length: 14 residues. Germline assignment: CDR1 MNHEY and CDR2 SMNVEV (reference sequence). As DNA, the CDR3 is TGTGCCAGCAAACGGACAGAGAACTCCTACGAGCAGTACTTC. Residues: CASKRTENSYEQYF.

The chain combines TRBV7-3 with TRBJ2-6; D uncertain. CDR3 length equals 15 residues. Trimming left V 0 bases short and J 4 bases short, with 7 bases between. CDR1 and CDR2 (germline): SGHTA, FQGTGA. The CDR3 DNA reads as TGTGCCAGCAGCTTAACGGAGATAGGGGCCAACGTCCTGACTTTC. Protein sequence: CASSLTEIGANVLTF. The whole variable domain, remainder taken from reference TRBV7-3 and TRBJ2-6, is GAGVSQTPSNKVTEKGKYVELRCDPISGHTALYWYRQSLGQGPEFLIYFQGTGAADDSGLPNDRFFAVRPEGSVSTLKIQRTERGDSAVYLCASSLTEIGANVLTFGAGSRLTVL.

This sequence joins TRBV7-2 and TRBJ2-3, with D uncertain. Germline V gene sequence: CDR1 SGHTA, CDR2 FQGNSA. The V and J ends lost 3 bases and 1 base respectively, with 11 bases between them. The CDR3 sequence is 15 residues long. CDR3 sequence reads: CASSLDSPRTDTQYF. DNA of the CDR3: TGTGCCAGCAGCTTGGATAGCCCCCGCACAGATACGCAGTATTTT.

CDR3 nucleotide sequence: TGCGCCAGCAGCCAAGATTCCGCAGGTACCATGAACACTGAAGCTTTCTTT. Translation gives CASSQDSAGTMNTEAFF. The chain is built from TRBV4-1 and TRBJ1-1; D gene uncertain. The CDR3 runs to 17 residues. Germline values: CDR1 MGHRA, CDR2 YSYEKL. Trimming removed 0 bases from V and 0 bases from J, with 14 bases in between.

This clone occurred a few times. The CDR3 nucleotides read TGTGCCAGCAGCGTAGACCCTAGCGGGAGGGGCGATGAGCAGTTCTTC. This sequence encodes CASSVDPSGRGDEQFF. The J gene is TRBJ2-1, the V gene TRBV9, with TRBD2 identical over 12 bases. The length of the CDR3 is 16 residues. Germline V lookup: CDR1 SGDLS, CDR2 YYNGEE. V lost 0 bases and J lost 8; bases outside the gene matches: 6.